This T cell receptor beta chain was sequenced during a study of PD-L1 blockade in urothelial cancer (dated by TCRdb to the late 2010s). The study in broad terms: Every patient began therapy around 2014 and was given atezolizumab 1,200 mg intravenously every 3 weeks. Patients had an ECOG performance status of 0 or 1 and had received between 0 and 3 prior chemotherapy regimens. Pretreatment tumor samples, along with matched peripheral blood collected serially before and after atezolizumab treatment, underwent TCR sequencing. An exploratory multi-omic analysis was conducted of the somatic, immune and clinical correlates of response to PD-L1 blockade with atezolizumab in urothelial cancer. Blood samples were analyzed at 3 weeks after treatment start (second dose) and at 6 weeks after treatment start. Around 30 patients had pretreatment blood TCR-seq, some 25 had at least one posttreatment blood collection, and some 25 had tumor TCR-seq. In the same patients, whole exome sequencing and RNA sequencing of pretreatment tumors were performed in addition to TCR sequencing. A median of 141,255 T cells and roughly 80,000 unique TCRs was obtained from blood samples, and a median clonality of roughly 0.082 was observed. Durable clinical benefit was achieved by nine patients but not by the remaining 20. About 90% of the 29 patients were males with bladder-origin urothelial cancer, and about 60% of the 29 reported a prior smoking history. Progression-free survival longer than 6 months counted as durable clinical benefit, and TCR features were additionally tested against both progression-free and overall survival.

Here is what the overall study found, with its caveats: Improved progression-free and overall survival was associated with having pretreatment peripheral blood TCR clonality below the median. Because the sample size was small (n ≈ 30) and many exploratory analyses were performed, the results are intended to be hypothesis-generating. Among patients with durable benefit, tumor-associated TCR clones showed greater expansion in peripheral blood 3 weeks after treatment started (n ≈ 20, p = 0.022).

The cysteine opens and the phenylalanine closes a CDR3 of 16 amino acids. The sequence is cut down to CDR3 DNA, 48 bases in frame from base 1. The germline V gene (reference sequence) specifies LNHDA as CDR1 and SQIVND as CDR2. Trimming removed 5 bases from V and 7 bases from J; the gene matches leave 5 bases unexplained. To estimate absolute template abundance from read counts, synthetic TCR analog templates were spiked into each PCR. Using the immunoSEQ assay, TCRbeta CDR3 regions were amplified from genomic DNA with bias-controlled V and J gene primers. Sequencing of rearranged TCRbeta segments was performed at approximately 20X coverage. Per the source publication's procedure: Sequencing errors were corrected by clustering, and CDR3s were annotated against IMGT so that V, D and J genes could be assigned. Downstream analyses used only productive TCRbeta rearrangements, leaving out any out-of-frame or stop-codon sequences. Clonality was calculated as one minus the Shannon entropy normalized by the log of the number of unique productive sequences. Fisher's exact test with Benjamini-Hochberg correction, at a threshold of adjusted p below 0.01, was used to find clones that differed between time points or between blood and tumor. TCRdb took over this immuneACCESS table, retaining in-frame rearrangements with V and J assigned. Such tables are incomplete; in checked studies, under half of the missing clones stem from an unresolved V gene, and the remainder is unexplained. The V and J calls and clone size come from that table; D and trimming were worked out from the DNA. The sample yields roughly 51,000 clones; approximately 86% were counted once. Roughly 22% of the sample is in the top ten clones.

Comment on this clone: Its recognized antigen is unknown. Per-base quality was not reported, and no clone a single base away is much larger than it.

What this sample's time point label stands for: pretreatment peripheral blood. A cohort of 25 to 30 patients with locally advanced or metastatic urothelial carcinoma, treated at Memorial Sloan Kettering on a trial protocol, was included. Peripheral blood mononuclear cells were collected pretreatment and during treatment, at between 1 and 8 total time points per patient. The Qiagen DNeasy Blood extraction kit was used to purify genomic DNA from total PBMCs and from tumor samples. Collected pretreatment and during treatment, PBMCs were isolated and stored as previously described. The receptor comes from a man in his sixties with urothelial cancer. The sequencing used PBMCs, collected around atezolizumab (anti-PD-L1) treatment. The chain is made from TRBV19 and TRBJ2-2; 15 bases in between match TRBD2. Here is the DNA: TGTGCCAGTAGTTCACGGACTAGCGGGGGGGGCGGGGAGCTGTTTTTT. It codes for CASSSRTSGGGGELFF.